This TCR beta chain came from a study of blood T cell repertoires in COVID-19. Study summary: Both acute and convalescent COVID-19 samples were obtained from the United States, Italy and Spain. Sample material is recorded as cDNA or gDNA derived from T cells, B-cell-depleted T cells, or PBMCs.

Germline loops: CDR1 KGHSH, CDR2 LQKENI. The trim removed 1 base at V and 0 bases at J, leaving 10 bases unmatched. The length of the CDR3 is 18 residues. As processed by the authors: Counts of nucleated cells, estimated from reference gene primer amplification, were obtained. The data were produced by immunoSEQ multiplex PCR, yet TCRdb's version contains in-frame clones alone and is incomplete. That table is the source of V, J and clone size, and D and trimming were worked out from the DNA. The sample yields about 20,000 clones, approximately 90% seen once. Sequenced sample: peripheral blood. This sequence joins TRBV18 and TRBJ2-7; 9 bases fit TRBD1. The origin of this receptor is a woman aged 55-70 years with active COVID-19. The CDR3 region is CASSPRPLQGANSYEQYF. The DNA of the CDR3 is TGTGCCAGCTCACCACGGCCTTTACAGGGGGCCAACTCCTACGAGCAGTACTTC.